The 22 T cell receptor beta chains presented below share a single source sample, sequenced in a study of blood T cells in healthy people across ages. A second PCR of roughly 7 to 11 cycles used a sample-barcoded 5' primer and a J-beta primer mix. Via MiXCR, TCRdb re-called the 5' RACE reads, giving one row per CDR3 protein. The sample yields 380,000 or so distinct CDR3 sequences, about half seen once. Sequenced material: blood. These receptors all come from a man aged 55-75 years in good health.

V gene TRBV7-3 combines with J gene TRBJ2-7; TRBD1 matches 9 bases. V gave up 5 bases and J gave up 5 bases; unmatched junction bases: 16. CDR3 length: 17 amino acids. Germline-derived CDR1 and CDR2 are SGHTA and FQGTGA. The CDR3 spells CASSINPGQGVSHEQYF. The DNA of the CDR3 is TGTGCCAGCAGCATCAACCCGGGACAGGGTGTTTCCCACGAGCAGTACTTC.

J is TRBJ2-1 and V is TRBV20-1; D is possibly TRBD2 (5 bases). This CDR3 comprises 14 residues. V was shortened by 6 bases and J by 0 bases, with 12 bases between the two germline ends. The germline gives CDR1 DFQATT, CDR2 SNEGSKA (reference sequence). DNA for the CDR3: TGCAGTGCGCCAGCGGAGCACTCCTACAATGAGCAGTTCTTC. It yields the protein CSAPAEHSYNEQFF.

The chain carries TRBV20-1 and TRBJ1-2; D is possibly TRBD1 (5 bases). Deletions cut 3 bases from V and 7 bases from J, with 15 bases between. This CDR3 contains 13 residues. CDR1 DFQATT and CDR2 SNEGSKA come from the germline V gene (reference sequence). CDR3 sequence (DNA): TGCAGTGCTAGGCCGAAGGGCCAGGGTGGCTACACCTTC. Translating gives CSARPKGQGGYTF.

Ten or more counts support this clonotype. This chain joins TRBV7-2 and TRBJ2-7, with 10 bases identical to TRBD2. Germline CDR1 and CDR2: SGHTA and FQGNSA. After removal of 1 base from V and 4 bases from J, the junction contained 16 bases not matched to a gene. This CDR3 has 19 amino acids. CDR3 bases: TGTGCCAGCAGCTTAGGCGCGCGGGCTAGCGGGAGCTGGGGATACGAGCAGTACTTC. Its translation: CASSLGARASGSWGYEQYF.

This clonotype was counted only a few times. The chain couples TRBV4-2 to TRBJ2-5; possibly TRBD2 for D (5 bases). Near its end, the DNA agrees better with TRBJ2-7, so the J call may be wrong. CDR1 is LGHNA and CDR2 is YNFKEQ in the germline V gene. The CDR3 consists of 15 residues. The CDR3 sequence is CASSQDRAERDEQYF. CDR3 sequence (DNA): TGTGCCAGCAGCCAAGATAGAGCGGAGAGGGACGAGCAGTACTTC.

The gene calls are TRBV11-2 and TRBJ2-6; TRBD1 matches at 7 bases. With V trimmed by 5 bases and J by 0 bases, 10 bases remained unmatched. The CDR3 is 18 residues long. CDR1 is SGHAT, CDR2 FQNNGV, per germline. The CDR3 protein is CASSTYRGPNSGANVLTF. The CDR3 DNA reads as TGTGCCAGCAGCACCTACAGGGGCCCCAACTCTGGGGCCAACGTCCTGACTTTC.

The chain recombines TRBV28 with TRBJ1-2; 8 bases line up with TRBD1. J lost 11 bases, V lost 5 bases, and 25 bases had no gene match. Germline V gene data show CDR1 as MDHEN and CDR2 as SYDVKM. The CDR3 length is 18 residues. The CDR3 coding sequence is TGTGCCAGCAGTCCCCACGGGACAGGCGGCTTGACAGGCCCCCGGTACACCTTC. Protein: CASSPHGTGGLTGPRYTF.

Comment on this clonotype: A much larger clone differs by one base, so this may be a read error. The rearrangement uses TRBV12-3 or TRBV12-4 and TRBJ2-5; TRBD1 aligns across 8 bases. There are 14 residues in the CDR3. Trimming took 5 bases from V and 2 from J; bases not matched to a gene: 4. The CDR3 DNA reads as TGTGCCAGCAGTGTAGGACAGGGTCAAGAGACCCAGTACTTC. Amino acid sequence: CASSVGQGQETQYF.

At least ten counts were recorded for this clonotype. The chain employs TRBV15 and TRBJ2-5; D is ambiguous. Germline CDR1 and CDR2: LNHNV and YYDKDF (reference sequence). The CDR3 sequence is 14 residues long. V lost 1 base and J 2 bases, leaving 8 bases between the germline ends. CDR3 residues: CATSRGIVQETQYF. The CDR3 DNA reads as TGTGCCACCAGCAGAGGGATAGTTCAAGAGACCCAGTACTTC.

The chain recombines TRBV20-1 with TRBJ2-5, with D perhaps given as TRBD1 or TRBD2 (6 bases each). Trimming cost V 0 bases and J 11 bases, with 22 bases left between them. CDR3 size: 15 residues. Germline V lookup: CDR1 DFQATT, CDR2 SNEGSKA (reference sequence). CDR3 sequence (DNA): TGCAGTGCTAGAGATCGGAGGGGGGCCTCGGACGGGCAGTACTTC. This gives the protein CSARDRRGASDGQYF.

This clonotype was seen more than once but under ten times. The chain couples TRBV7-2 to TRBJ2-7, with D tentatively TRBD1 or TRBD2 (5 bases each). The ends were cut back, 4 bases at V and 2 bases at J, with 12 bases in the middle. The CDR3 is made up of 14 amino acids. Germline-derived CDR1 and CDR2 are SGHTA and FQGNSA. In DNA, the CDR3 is TGTGCCAGCAGCTCCAATAGGGGACCCTACGAGCAGTACTTC. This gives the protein CASSSNRGPYEQYF.

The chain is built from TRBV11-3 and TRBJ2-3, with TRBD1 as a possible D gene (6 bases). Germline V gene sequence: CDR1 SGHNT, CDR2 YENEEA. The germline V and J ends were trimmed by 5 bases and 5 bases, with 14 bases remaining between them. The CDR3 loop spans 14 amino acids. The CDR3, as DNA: TGTGCCAGCAGCCTACGACAGGATGGAGATACGCAGTATTTT. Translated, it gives CASSLRQDGDTQYF.

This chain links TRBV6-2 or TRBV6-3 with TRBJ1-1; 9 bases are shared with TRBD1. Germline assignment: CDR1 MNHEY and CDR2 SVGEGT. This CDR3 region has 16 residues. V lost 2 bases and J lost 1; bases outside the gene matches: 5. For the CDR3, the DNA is TGTGCCAGCAGTTACCCTAGGACAGGGGAGAACACTGAAGCTTTCTTT. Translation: CASSYPRTGENTEAFF.

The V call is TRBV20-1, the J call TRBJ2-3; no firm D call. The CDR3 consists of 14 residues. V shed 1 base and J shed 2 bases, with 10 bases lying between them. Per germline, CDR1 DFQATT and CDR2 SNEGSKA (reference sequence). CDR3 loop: CSARGRQPTDTQYF. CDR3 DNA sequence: TGCAGTGCTAGAGGAAGGCAGCCCACAGATACGCAGTATTTT.

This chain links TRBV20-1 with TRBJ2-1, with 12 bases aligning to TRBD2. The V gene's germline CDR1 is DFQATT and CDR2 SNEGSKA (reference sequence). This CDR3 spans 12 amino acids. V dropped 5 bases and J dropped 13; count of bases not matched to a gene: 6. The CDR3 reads CSASRLAGEQFF. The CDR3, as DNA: TGCAGTGCTTCCAGACTAGCGGGAGAACAGTTCTTC.

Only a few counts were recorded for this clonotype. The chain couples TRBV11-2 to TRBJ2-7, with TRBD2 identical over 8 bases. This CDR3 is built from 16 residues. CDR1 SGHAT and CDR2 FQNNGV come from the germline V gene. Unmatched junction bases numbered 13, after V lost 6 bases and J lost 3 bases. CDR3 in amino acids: CASSPRGLAGFYEQYF. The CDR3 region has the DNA TGTGCCAGCAGTCCAAGGGGCCTAGCGGGTTTCTACGAGCAGTACTTC.

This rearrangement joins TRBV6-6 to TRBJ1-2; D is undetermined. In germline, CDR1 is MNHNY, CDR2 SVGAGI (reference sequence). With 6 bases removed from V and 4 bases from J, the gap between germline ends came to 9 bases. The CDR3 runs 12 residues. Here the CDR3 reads CASSLKLYGYTF. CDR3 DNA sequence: TGTGCCAGCAGCCTAAAACTCTATGGCTACACCTTC.

CDR3 residues: CSARGGLAGFDDTQYF. CDR3 DNA: TGCAGTGCTAGAGGCGGGCTAGCGGGGTTTGACGATACGCAGTATTTT. The rearrangement links TRBV20-1 to TRBJ2-3, with 9 bases matching TRBD2. With V trimmed by 1 base and J by 6 bases, 11 bases remained unmatched. The CDR3 has 16 residues. Germline V gene sequence: CDR1 DFQATT, CDR2 SNEGSKA (reference sequence).

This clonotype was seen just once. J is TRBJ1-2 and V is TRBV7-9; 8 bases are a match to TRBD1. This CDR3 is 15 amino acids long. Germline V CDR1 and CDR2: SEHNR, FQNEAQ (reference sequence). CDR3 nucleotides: TGTGCTGGCAGCCAACGCGGACAGGGATACTATGGCTACACCTTC. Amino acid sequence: CAGSQRGQGYYGYTF.

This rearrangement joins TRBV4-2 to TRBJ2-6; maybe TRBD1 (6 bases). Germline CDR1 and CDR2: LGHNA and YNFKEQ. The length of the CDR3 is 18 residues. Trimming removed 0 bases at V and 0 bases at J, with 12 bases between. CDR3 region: CASSQDRARGSGANVLTF. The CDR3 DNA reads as TGTGCCAGCAGCCAAGATCGTGCCAGGGGCTCTGGGGCCAACGTCCTGACTTTC.

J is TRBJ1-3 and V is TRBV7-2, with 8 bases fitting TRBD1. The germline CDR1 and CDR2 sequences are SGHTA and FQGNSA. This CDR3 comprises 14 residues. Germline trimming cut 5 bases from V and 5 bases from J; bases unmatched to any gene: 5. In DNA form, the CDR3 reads TGTGCCAGCAGCCCCGGACAGGGAAGAAACACCATATATTTT. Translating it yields CASSPGQGRNTIYF.

CDR3 DNA sequence: TGTGCCACCAGCAGACCCCTCGGGACTAGTTATGAGCAGTTCTTC. It translates to CATSRPLGTSYEQFF. V and J are TRBV15 and TRBJ2-1, with 8 bases fitting TRBD2. The germline CDR1 and CDR2 sequences are LNHNV and YYDKDF (reference sequence). The V gene end was trimmed by 2 bases and the J gene end by 8 bases; junction bases not matched to a gene: 8. The CDR3 runs to 15 residues. Looking up the rest from reference TRBV15 and TRBJ2-1 gives the full variable domain: DAMVIQNPRYQVTQFGKPVTLSCSQTLNHNVMYWYQQKSSQAPKLLFHYYDKDFNNEADTPDNFQSRRPNTSFCFLDIRSPGLGDTAMYLCATSRPLGTSYEQFFGPGTRLTVL.